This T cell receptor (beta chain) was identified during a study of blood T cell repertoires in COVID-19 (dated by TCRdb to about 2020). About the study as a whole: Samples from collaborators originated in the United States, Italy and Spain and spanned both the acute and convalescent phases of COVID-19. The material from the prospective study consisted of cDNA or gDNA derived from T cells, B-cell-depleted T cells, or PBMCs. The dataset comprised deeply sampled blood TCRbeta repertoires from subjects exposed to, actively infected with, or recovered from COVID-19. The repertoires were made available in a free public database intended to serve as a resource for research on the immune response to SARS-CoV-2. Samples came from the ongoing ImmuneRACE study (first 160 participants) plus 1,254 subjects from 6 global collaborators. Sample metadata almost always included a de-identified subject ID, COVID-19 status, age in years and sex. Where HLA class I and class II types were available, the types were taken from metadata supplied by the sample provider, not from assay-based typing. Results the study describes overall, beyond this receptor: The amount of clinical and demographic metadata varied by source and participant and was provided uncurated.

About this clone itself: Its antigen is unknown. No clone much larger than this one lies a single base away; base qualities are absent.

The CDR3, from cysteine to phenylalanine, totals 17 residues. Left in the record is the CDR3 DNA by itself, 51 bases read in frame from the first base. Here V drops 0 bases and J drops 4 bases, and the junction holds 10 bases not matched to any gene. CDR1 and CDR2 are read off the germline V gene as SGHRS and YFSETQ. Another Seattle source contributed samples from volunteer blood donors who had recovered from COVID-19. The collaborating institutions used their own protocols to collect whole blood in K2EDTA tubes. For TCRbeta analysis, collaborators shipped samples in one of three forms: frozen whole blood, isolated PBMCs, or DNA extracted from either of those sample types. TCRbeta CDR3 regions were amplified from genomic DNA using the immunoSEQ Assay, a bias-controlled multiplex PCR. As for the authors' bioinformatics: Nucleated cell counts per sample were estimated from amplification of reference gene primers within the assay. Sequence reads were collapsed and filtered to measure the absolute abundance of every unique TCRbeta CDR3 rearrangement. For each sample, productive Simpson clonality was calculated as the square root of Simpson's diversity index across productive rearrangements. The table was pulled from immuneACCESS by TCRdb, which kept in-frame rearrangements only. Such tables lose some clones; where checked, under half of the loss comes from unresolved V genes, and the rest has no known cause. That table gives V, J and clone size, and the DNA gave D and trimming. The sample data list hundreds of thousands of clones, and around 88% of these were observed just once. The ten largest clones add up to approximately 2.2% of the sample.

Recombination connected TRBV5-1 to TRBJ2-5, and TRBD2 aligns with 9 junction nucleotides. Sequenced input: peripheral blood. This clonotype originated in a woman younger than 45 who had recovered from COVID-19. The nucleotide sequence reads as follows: TGCGCCAGCAGCTTGGAACCTAGCGGGGCCGTCGGAGAGACCCAGTACTTC. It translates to CASSLEPSGAVGETQYF.